This record covers a single TCR beta chain. TCRdb re-called the 5' RACE reads and catalogs CDR3 proteins one per entry, DNA excluded. With a few hundred thousand distinct CDR3 sequences in the sample, the ten largest clones hold approximately 0.39%. Germline loops: CDR1 SGDLS, CDR2 YYNGEE. CDR3 length equals 16 residues. These data originate in a study of T cells expressing NK-cell markers. About the study: The eight sequenced donors comprised seven who were HCMV-seropositive and one who was seronegative.

The receptor comes from a man aged 18-30 years in good health. The sequenced sample was blood T cells: a sorted CD56 or NKG2C T cell subset, CD4+ or CD8+ T cells, or bulk PBMC T cells (not recorded which). The V gene is TRBV9, the J gene TRBJ2-5; TCRdb picks TRBD2, but there is no DNA to check that call. The CDR3 here is CASSPTQLAGQETQYF.